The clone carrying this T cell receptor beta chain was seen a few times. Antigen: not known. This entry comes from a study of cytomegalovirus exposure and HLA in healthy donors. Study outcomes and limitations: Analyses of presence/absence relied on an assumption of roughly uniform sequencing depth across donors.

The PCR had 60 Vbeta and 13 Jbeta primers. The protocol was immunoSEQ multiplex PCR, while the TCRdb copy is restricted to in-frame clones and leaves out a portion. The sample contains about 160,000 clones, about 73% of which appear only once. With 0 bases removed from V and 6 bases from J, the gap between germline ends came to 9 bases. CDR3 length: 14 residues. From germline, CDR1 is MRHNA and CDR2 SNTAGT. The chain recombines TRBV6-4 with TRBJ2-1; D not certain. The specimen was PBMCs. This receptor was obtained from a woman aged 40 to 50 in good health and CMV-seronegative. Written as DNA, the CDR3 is TGTGCCAGCAGTGACTCGAGAGATCTCAATGAGCAGTTCTTC. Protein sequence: CASSDSRDLNEQFF.